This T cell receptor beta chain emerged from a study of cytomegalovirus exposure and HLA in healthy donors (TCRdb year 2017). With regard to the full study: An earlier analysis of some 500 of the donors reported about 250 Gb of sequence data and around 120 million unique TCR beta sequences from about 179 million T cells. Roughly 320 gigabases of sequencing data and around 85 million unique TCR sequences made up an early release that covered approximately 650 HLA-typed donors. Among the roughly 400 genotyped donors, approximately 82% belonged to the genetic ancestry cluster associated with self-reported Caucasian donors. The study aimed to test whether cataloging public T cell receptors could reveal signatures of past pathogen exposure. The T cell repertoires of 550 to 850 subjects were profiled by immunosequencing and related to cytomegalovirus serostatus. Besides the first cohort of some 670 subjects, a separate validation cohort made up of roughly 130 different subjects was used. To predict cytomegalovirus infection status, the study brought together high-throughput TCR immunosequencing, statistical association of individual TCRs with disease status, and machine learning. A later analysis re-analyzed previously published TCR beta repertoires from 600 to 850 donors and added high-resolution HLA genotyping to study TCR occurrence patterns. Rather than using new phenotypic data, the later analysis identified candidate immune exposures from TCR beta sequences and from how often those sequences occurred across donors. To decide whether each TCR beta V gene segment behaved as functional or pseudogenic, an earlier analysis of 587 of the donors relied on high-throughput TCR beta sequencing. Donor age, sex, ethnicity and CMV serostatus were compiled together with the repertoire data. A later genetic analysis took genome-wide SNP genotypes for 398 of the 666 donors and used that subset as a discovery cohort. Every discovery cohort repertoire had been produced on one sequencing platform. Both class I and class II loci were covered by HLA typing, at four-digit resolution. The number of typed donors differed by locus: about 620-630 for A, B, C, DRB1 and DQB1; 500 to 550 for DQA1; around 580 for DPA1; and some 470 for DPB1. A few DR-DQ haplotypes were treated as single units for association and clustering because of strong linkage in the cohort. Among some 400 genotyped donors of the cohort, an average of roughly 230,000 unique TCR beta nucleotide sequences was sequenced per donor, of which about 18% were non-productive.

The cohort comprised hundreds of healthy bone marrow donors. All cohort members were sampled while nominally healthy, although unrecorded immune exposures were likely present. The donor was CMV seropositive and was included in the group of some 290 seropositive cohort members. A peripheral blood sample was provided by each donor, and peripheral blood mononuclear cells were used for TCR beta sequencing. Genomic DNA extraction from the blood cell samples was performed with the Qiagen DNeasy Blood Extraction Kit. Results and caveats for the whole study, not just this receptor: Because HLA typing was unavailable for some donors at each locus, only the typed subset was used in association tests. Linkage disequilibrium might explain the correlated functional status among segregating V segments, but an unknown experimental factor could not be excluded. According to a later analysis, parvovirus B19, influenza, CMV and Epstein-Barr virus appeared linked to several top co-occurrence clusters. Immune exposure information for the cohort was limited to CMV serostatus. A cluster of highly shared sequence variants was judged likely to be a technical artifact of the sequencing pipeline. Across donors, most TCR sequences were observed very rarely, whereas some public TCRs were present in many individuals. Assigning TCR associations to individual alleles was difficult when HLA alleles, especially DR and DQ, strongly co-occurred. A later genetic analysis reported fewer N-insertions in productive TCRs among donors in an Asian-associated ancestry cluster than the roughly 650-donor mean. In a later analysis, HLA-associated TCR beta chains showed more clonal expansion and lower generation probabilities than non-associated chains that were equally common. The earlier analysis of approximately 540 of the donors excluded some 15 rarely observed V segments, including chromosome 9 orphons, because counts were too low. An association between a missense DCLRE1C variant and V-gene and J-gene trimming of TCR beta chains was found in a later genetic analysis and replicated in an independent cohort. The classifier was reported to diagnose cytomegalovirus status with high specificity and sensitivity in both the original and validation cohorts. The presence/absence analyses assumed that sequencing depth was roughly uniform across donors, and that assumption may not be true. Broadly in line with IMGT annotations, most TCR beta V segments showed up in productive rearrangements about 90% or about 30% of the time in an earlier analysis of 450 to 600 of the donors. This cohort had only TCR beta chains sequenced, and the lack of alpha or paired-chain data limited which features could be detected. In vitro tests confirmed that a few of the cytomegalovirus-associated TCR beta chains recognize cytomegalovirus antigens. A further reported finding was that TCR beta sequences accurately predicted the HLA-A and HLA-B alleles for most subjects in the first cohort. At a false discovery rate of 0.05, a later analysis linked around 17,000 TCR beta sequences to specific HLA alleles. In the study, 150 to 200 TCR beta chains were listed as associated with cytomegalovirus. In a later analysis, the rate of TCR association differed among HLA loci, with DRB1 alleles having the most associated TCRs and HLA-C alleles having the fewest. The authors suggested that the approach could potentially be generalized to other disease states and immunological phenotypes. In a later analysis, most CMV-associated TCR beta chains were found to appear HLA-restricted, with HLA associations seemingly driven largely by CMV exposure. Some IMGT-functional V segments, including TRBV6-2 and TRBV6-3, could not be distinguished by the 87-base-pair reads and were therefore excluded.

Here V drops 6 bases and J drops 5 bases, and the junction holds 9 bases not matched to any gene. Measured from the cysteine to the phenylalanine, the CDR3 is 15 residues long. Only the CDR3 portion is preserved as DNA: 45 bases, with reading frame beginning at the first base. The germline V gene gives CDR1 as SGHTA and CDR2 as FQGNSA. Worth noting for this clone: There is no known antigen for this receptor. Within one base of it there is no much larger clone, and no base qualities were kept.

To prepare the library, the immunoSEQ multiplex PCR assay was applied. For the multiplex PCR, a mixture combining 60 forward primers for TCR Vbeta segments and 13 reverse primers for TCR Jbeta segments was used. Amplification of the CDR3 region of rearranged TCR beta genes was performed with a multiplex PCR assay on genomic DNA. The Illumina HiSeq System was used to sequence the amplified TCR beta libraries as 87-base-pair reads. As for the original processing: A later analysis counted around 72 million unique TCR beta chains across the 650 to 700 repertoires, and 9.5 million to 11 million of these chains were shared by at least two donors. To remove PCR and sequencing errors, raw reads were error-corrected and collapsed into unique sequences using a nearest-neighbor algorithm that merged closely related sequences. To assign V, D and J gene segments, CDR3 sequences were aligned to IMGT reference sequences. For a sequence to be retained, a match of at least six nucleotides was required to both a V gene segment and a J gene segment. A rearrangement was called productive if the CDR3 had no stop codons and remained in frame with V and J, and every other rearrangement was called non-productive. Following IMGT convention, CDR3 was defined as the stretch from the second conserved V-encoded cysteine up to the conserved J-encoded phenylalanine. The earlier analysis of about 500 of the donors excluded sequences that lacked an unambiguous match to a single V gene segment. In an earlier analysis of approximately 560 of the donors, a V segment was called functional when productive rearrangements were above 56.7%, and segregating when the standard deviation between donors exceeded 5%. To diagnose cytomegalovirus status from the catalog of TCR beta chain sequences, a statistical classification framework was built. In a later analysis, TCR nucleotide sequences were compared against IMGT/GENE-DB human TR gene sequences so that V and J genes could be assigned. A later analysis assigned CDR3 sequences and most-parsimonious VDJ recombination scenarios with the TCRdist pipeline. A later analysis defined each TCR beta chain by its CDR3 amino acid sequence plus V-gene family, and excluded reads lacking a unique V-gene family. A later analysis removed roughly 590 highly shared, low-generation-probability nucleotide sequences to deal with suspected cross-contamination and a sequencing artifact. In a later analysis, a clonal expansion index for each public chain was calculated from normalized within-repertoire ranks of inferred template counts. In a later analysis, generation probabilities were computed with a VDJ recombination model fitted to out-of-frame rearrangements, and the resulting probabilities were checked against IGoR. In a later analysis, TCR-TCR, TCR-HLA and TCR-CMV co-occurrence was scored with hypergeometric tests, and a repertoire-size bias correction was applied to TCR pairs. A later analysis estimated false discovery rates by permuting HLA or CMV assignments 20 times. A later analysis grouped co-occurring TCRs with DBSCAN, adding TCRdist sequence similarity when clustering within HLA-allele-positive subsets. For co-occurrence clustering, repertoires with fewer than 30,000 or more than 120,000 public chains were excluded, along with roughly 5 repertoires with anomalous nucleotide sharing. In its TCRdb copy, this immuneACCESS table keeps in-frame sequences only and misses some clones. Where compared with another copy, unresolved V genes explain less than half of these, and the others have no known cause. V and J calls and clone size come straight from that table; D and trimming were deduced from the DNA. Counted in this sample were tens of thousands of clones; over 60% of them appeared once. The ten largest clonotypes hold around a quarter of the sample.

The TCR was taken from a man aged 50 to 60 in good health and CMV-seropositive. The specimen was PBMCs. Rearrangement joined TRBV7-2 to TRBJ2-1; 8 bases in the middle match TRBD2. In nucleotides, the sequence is TGTGCCAGCAGGCCCCTGGGGACTAGAAACAATGAGCAGTTCTTC. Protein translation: CASRPLGTRNNEQFF.